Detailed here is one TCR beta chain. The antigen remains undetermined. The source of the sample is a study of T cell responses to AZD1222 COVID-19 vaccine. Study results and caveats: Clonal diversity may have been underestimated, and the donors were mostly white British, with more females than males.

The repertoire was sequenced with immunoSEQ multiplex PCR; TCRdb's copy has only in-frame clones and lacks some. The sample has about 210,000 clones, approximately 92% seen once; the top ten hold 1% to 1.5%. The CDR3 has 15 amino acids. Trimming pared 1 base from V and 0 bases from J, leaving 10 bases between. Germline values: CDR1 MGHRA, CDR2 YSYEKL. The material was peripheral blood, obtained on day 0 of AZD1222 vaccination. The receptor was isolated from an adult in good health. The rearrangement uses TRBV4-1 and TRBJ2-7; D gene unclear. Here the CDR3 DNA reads TGCGCCAGCAGCCAAGTGGAATCCGGCTCCTACGAGCAGTACTTC. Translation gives CASSQVESGSYEQYF.